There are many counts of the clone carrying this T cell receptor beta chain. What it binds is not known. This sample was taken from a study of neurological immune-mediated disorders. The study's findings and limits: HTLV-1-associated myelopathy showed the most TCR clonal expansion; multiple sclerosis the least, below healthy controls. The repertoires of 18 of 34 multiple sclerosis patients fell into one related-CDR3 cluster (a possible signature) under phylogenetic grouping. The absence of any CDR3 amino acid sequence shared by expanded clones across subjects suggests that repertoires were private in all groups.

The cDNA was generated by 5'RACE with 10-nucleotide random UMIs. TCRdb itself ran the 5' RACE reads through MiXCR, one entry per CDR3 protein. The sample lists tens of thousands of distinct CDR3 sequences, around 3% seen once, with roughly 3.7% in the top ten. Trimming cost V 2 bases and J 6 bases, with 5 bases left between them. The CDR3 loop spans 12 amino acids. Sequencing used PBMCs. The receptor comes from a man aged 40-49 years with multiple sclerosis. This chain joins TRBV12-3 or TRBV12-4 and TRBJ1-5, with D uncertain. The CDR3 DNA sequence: TGTGCCAGCAGTTTAAATGCTCAGCCCCAGCATTTT. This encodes CASSLNAQPQHF.